Presented here are 21 T cell receptor beta chains from one specimen sequenced in a study of Graves' ophthalmopathy and Graves' hyperthyroidism. Beta-chain TCR CDR3 regions were amplified from RNA transcripts. The authors performed first-round RT-PCR with HTBI primers and then a second-round multiplex PCR. From the multiplex PCR reads, TCRdb called clonotypes with MiXCR, one entry per CDR3 protein. The sample contains fewer than 350,000 distinct CDR3 sequences, 15% to 20% of which appear only once. The sample comprised peripheral blood. Source of these receptors: an adult man with Graves' ophthalmopathy.

This clonotype was counted many times. The gene calls are TRBV11-2 and TRBJ2-6; 7 nucleotides agree with TRBD1. Germline V gene sequence: CDR1 SGHAT, CDR2 FQNNGV. CDR3 length: 16 residues. The trim removed 6 bases at V and 2 bases at J, leaving 7 bases unmatched. CDR3 nucleotide sequence: TGTGCCAGCAGAAACACAGGGGTTGCTGGGGCCAACGTCCTGACTTTC. Residues: CASRNTGVAGANVLTF.

This clonotype was seen many times. This rearrangement joins TRBV6-5 to TRBJ2-5, with TRBD2 matching 7 bases. With 8 bases clipped from V and 2 bases from J, the junction kept 5 bases outside the gene matches. CDR3 length: 13 residues. CDR1 is MNHEY and CDR2 is SVGAGI in the germline V gene. Written as DNA, the CDR3 is TGTGCCAGCGTTCCGGGACTACAAGAGACCCAGTACTTC. Its protein is CASVPGLQETQYF.

The J gene is TRBJ2-6, the V gene TRBV28; D may match TRBD1 or TRBD2 (5 bases each). The CDR3 extends over 20 amino acids. V lost 4 bases, J lost 0 bases, and 22 bases lay in between. Germline V gives CDR1 MDHEN, CDR2 SYDVKM. The CDR3 coding sequence is TGTGCCAGCAGTTACTGGTCTTCGGGGCGCTCACCCTCTGGGGCCAACGTCCTGACTTTC. It codes for CASSYWSSGRSPSGANVLTF.

This chain connects TRBV28 to TRBJ2-5, with D possibly matching TRBD2 (6 bases). Germline CDR1 and CDR2: MDHEN and SYDVKM. The germline V and J ends were trimmed by 4 bases and 5 bases, with 8 bases remaining between them. The CDR3 is 12 residues long. The CDR3 region has the DNA TGTGCCAGCAGTTACGGGAGCGAGACCCAGTACTTC. Encoded protein: CASSYGSETQYF.

This clonotype has ten or more counts. This rearrangement joins TRBV19 to TRBJ2-2, with 8 bases aligning to TRBD2. V dropped 11 bases and J dropped 1; count of bases not matched to a gene: 6. This CDR3 has 14 amino acids. Germline CDR1 LNHDA, CDR2 SQIVND (reference sequence). CDR3 sequence (DNA): TGTGCCGTAGCGACTAGCGTGAACACCGGGGAGCTGTTTTTT. It translates to CAVATSVNTGELFF.

This clonotype was seen ten or more times. An end of the junction does not agree with germline; a read error may underlie this. The chain employs TRBV7-2 and TRBJ2-5; TRBD2 matches 11 bases. Germline values: CDR1 SGHTA, CDR2 FQGNSA. The CDR3 runs 15 residues. CDR3 sequence: CASSLGLAGGETQYF. CDR3 in DNA: TGCGCCAGCAGCTTGGGTCTAGCGGGAGGAGAGACCCAGTACTTC.

This clonotype was seen at least ten times. The rearrangement links TRBV4-1 to TRBJ2-1; the D is unclear. V lost 4 bases to trimming and J lost 4 bases, with 14 bases between them. The CDR3 covers 15 residues. CDR1 and CDR2 from the germline V gene are MGHRA and YSYEKL. The CDR3 loop is CASSLAVGRYNEQFF. CDR3 in DNA: TGCGCCAGCAGCCTAGCAGTCGGCCGGTACAATGAGCAGTTCTTC.

This clonotype was counted between two and nine times. A read error may be the cause here, since a much bigger clone is one base away. The chain couples TRBV7-9 to TRBJ2-7; weak D call: TRBD2 (5 bases). Between the trimmed V and J ends, which lost 2 bases and 4 bases, there was a span of 15 bases. Germline-derived CDR1 and CDR2 are SEHNR and FQNEAQ (reference sequence). The CDR3 is 15 amino acids. The CDR3 nucleotides read TGTGCCAGCAGCTTATTAAGCGGCTGGGGATACGAGCAGTACTTC. Its protein is CASSLLSGWGYEQYF.

This clonotype was recorded many times. The genes are TRBV2 and TRBJ1-5, with D unclear. The germline gives CDR1 SNHLY, CDR2 FYNNEI. The CDR3 has 13 amino acids. V dropped 3 bases and J dropped 7 bases, with 10 bases sitting between them. The DNA for the CDR3 is TGTGCCAGCAGTGAGAGCAGCCACCAGCCCCAGCATTTT. Its translation is CASSESSHQPQHF.

This clonotype came up a few times. The J gene is TRBJ2-7, the V gene TRBV3-1; 10 nucleotides line up with TRBD1. The CDR3 loop spans 15 amino acids. CDR1 LGHDT and CDR2 YNNKEL come from the germline V gene (reference sequence). Trimming cost V 2 bases and J 4 bases; bases outside gene matches: 5. CDR3: CASSQQTGGLYEQYF. CDR3 bases: TGTGCCAGCAGCCAACAGACAGGGGGCTTGTACGAGCAGTACTTC.

This clonotype has at least ten counts. This chain links TRBV6-1 with TRBJ2-2, with D perhaps being TRBD1 or TRBD2 (5 bases each). V lost 4 bases, J lost 4 bases, and 13 bases lay in between. The germline CDR1 and CDR2 sequences are MNHNS and SASEGT. The CDR3 has 15 residues. The CDR3 region is CASSGGGSGTGELFF. The CDR3 bases are TGTGCCAGCAGTGGTGGGGGTTCGGGCACCGGGGAGCTGTTTTTT.

The table lists this clonotype with many counts. This chain links TRBV6-1 with TRBJ2-7; no reliable D call. V was trimmed by 1 base and J by 2 bases, leaving 15 bases between them. CDR1 and CDR2 (germline): MNHNS, SASEGT. CDR3 length: 16 residues. CDR3 sequence (DNA): TGTGCCAGCAGTGAAGGCCCGGACGCCTCTACCTACGAGCAGTACTTC. It codes for CASSEGPDASTYEQYF.

This clonotype was found many times. For the CDR3, the DNA is TGCAGCGTGAGGGGGGATCACTACGAGCAGTACTTC. Amino acids: CSVRGDHYEQYF. The V gene is TRBV29-1, the J gene TRBJ2-7, with D tentatively TRBD1 or TRBD2 (6 bases each). The germline V gene has CDR1 SQVTM and CDR2 ANQGSEA. V lost 6 bases to trimming and J lost 3 bases, with 12 bases between them. This CDR3 contains 12 residues.

This clonotype has a count of ten or more. The chain is built from TRBV6-1 and TRBJ1-3; D remains unclear. The CDR3 has 13 residues. Germline V gives CDR1 MNHNS, CDR2 SASEGT. Trimming removed 6 bases at V and 0 bases at J, with 6 bases between. CDR3 residues: CASRASSGNTIYF. DNA of the CDR3: TGTGCCAGCAGAGCAAGCTCTGGAAACACCATATATTTT.

The table lists this clonotype with a count of one. The junction does not match germline at one end; this may be a read error. The CDR3 is CASSPGLAGVKGAKNIQYF. CDR3 sequence (DNA): TGTGCCAGCAGTCCGGGACTAGCGGGAGTAAAGGGAGCCAAGAACATTCAGTACTTC. The V and J genes are TRBV28 and TRBJ2-4; 14 bases match TRBD2. Germline assignment: CDR1 MDHEN and CDR2 SYDVKM. This CDR3 is 19 amino acids long.

This clonotype has at least ten counts. The chain has TRBV25-1 and TRBJ1-1; 8 bases line up with TRBD1. Trimming removed 8 bases from V and 4 bases from J; junction bases left unmatched: 6. The CDR3 contains 13 residues. Germline V gene sequence: CDR1 MGHDK, CDR2 SYGVNS. CDR3 coding DNA: TGTGCCAGCCAGGACAGGGATCGCACTGAAGCTTTCTTT. Translated: CASQDRDRTEAFF.

This clonotype was found many times. V usage is TRBV6-1 and J usage is TRBJ2-7, with unresolved D. The CDR3 length is 16 residues. Germline CDR1 reads MNHNS; CDR2 reads SASEGT. V lost 1 base, J lost 1 base, and 14 bases lay in between. CDR3 residues: CASSEEGFPISYEQYF. The CDR3 DNA reads TGTGCCAGCAGTGAAGAGGGTTTCCCGATTTCCTACGAGCAGTACTTC.

This clonotype was seen repeatedly, ten times or more. The V gene is TRBV7-8, the J gene TRBJ1-1; no firm D call. The V gene lost 8 bases and the J gene lost 1 base, with 14 bases spanning the gap. Germline V gene data show CDR1 as SGHVS and CDR2 as FQNEAQ. The CDR3 is made up of 14 amino acids. The DNA for the CDR3 is TGTGCCAGCGTGTCCTCTGCTCGGAACACTGAAGCTTTCTTT. Protein sequence: CASVSSARNTEAFF.

This clonotype was detected many times. The chain employs TRBV5-6 and TRBJ1-1; no definite D call. Between the trimmed V and J ends, which lost 2 bases and 1 base, there was a span of 9 bases. In germline, CDR1 is SGHDT, CDR2 YYEEEE. The CDR3 runs 14 residues. The CDR3 protein is CASSFRPGNTEAFF. For the CDR3, the DNA is TGTGCCAGCAGCTTCAGGCCGGGGAACACTGAAGCTTTCTTT.

The sample holds many counts of this clonotype. The genes are TRBV24-1 and TRBJ2-5, with D perhaps matching TRBD2 (5 bases). CDR3 length: 14 amino acids. Germline V gene sequence: CDR1 KGHDR, CDR2 SFDVKD. Trimming stripped 5 bases from V and 1 base from J, with 10 bases between. In nucleotides, the CDR3 is TGTGCCACCAGTGTTTCGGGGATCCAAGAGACCCAGTACTTC. Residues: CATSVSGIQETQYF.

This clonotype was seen at least ten times. V and J are TRBV15 and TRBJ1-5; D possibly corresponds to TRBD1 (6 bases). Germline CDR1 LNHNV, CDR2 YYDKDF (reference sequence). The V end lost 9 bases, the J end lost 3 bases, and 18 bases lay between the germline ends. CDR3 length: 15 residues. The DNA of the CDR3 is TGTGCCACGAGGGGGACCGACAGCCCCAATCAGCCCCAGCATTTT. Protein product: CATRGTDSPNQPQHF. The full variable domain, completed using reference TRBV15 and TRBJ1-5, is DAMVIQNPRYQVTQFGKPVTLSCSQTLNHNVMYWYQQKSSQAPKLLFHYYDKDFNNEADTPDNFQSRRPNTSFCFLDIRSPGLGDTAMYLCATRGTDSPNQPQHFGDGTRLSIL.